This T cell receptor beta chain was obtained from a study of Tregs in tolerant kidney transplant recipients. About the study: The nonmyeloablative bone marrow transplants came from related graft donors, with transient mixed chimerism. Study-wide results and limits: Nucleotide sequences could not be compared across some patients' samples due to primer changes. Expanding Tregs on activated donor B cells appeared to best identify donor-specific TCRbeta clones.

Unstimulated regulatory T cells (CD4+CD25+CD127-), CD4+CD25- non-regulatory cells, CD4 and CD8 cells were FACS-sorted from thawed PBMCs. This clone was seen just once. The antigen is unknown. CDR3 size: 14 residues. V lost 0 bases and J lost 8, with 10 bases in between. The germline V gene encodes CDR1 MNHNY and CDR2 SVGAGI (reference sequence). Only in-frame clones appear in the TCRdb table, and some are missing; sequencing was by immunoSEQ multiplex PCR. The sample has about 83,000 clones, roughly 98% seen once. This chain joins TRBV6-6 and TRBJ1-4; D is perhaps TRBD1 (5 bases). This receptor was obtained from a human donor who received a combined kidney and bone marrow transplant. The sequences come from CD4+ T cells from blood, collected before the transplant. This chain's CDR3 is CASSYSQGREKLFF. In DNA, the CDR3 is TGTGCCAGCAGTTACTCCCAGGGCCGCGAAAAACTGTTTTTT.